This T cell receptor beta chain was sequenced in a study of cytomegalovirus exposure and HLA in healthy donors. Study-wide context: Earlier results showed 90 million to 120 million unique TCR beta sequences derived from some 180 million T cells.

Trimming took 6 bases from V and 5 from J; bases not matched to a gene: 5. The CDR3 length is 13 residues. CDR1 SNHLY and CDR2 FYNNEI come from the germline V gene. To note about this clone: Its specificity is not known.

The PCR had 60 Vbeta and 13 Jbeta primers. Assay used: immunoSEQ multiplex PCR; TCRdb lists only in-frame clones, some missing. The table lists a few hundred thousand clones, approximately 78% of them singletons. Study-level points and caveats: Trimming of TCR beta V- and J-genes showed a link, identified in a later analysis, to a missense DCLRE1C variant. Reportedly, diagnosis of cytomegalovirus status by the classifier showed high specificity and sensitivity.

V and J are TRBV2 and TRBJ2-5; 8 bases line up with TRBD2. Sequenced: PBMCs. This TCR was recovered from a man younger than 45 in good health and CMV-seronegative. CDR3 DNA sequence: TGTGCCAGCAGGGGACTAGTTGCTGAGACCCAGTACTTC. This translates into CASRGLVAETQYF.